The rows below give T cell receptor beta chains drawn from one sample of a study of tumor-infiltrating lymphocytes in glioblastoma multiforme. TCRdb reprocessed the multiplex PCR reads with MiXCR, giving one entry per CDR3 protein. The table includes just under 20,000 distinct CDR3 sequences, 55% to 75% detected once. The sequenced material came from peripheral blood. The receptor source for this set is a male donor with glioblastoma. The CDR3 runs from the conserved cysteine through the conserved F or W. A D gene is named only where the DNA matches it firmly. Expanded clones are given a class, and other clones once, few, many or no size at all.

cdr3_nt	cdr3_aa	clone_size	d_call	j_call	v_call
TGTGCCACCAGTGATCCAGGTCCGGGGCCAGATACGCAGTATTTT	CATSDPGPGPDTQYF	-	-	TRBJ2-3	TRBV24-1
TGTTCCAGCAGCTTATTGACAGGGTGCTTTGAGACCCAGTATTTC	CSSSLLTGCFETQYF	-	TRBD1	TRBJ2-5	TRBV11-2
TGTGCCAGCAGCGATCCCACAGGGGGGTGGGAAGAGACCCAGTACTTC	CASSDPTGGWEETQYF	-	TRBD1	TRBJ2-5	TRBV11-3
TGTGCCAGCAGCGTCACGGGACGGACCACCGGGGAGCTGTTTTTT	CASSVTGRTTGELFF	-	-	TRBJ2-2	TRBV11-2
TGTGCCAGCAGCTTAGGGCATGGGGCTGGTGCCAACGTCATGACTTTC	CASSLGHGAGANVMTF	once	-	TRBJ2-6	TRBV11-2
TGTGCCAGCAGTTTCCCCCCCCCTGGTAACGAGCAGTACTTC	CASSFPPPGNEQYF	-	-	TRBJ2-7	TRBV12-3/TRBV12-4
TGTGCCAGCAGCCGATGTGGACTAGCGGGAGTTTCTGGAGATACGCAGTATTTT	CASSRCGLAGVSGDTQYF	-	TRBD2	TRBJ2-3	TRBV11-2
TGTGCCAGCAGTACATACACCGGGACTAGCGGTCCCTCAGATACGCAGTATTTT	CASSTYTGTSGPSDTQYF	-	TRBD2	TRBJ2-3	TRBV6-2/TRBV6-3
TGTGCCAGCAGCCGCGGGAGGGCCTCAGAGACCCAGTACTTC	CASSRGRASETQYF	many	TRBD2	TRBJ2-5	TRBV11-3
TGCGGCGCAACGAACAGAGGATCCGATACGCAGTATTTT	CGATNRGSDTQYF	-	-	TRBJ2-3	TRBV29-1
TGTGCCATCAGTGAGAGAAGCGGGAAAAACTCCTACGAGCAGTACTTC	CAISERSGKNSYEQYF	-	TRBD2	TRBJ2-7	TRBV10-3
TGTGCCAGCAGCTGGGGGGGACAGAGTGAGCAGTTCTTC	CASSWGGQSEQFF	once	-	TRBJ2-1	TRBV12-3/TRBV12-4
TGCGCCAGCAGCCAAGATGAGGCGGGGCTTACGGACTTC	CASSQDEAGLTDF	-	-	TRBJ2-7	TRBV4-1
TGTGCCAGCAGCCAAGATAGGCTAGCGGGAGGCGTTGGGGGTGAGCAGTTCTTC	CASSQDRLAGGVGGEQFF	few	TRBD2	TRBJ2-1	TRBV4-2
TGTGCCAGCAGGTTAATGCCTGACTACGGCTACACCTTC	CASRLMPDYGYTF	-	-	TRBJ1-2	TRBV11-1
TGTGCCAGCAGCGTTAGAGGGAGCCTCCCCGATACGCAGTATTTC	CASSVRGSLPDTQYF	-	-	TRBJ2-3	TRBV11-2